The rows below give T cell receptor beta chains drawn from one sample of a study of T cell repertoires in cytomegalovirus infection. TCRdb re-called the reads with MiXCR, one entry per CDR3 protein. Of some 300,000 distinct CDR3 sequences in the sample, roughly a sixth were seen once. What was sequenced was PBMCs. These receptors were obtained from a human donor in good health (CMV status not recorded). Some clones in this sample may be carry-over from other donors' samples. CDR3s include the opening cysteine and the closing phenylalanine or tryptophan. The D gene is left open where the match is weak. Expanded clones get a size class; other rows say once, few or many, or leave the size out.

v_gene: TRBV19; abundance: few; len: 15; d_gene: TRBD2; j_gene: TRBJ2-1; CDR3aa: CATQELAGSYNEQFF; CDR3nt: TGTGCCACCCAGGAACTAGCGGGTTCCTACAATGAGCAGTTCTTC
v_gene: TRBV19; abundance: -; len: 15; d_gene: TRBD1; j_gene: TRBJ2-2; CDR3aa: CASSGQGAQVGELFF; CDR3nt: TGTGCCAGTAGTGGGCAGGGGGCGCAAGTCGGGGAGCTGTTTTTT
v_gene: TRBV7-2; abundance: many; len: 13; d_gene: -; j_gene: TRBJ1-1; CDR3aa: CASSFSVTTEAFF; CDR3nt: TGTGCCAGCAGCTTTTCTGTTACCACTGAAGCTTTCTTT
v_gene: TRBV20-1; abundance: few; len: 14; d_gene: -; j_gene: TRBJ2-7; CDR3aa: CSARDLQESYEQYF; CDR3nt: TGCAGTGCTAGAGATTTGCAGGAGTCCTACGAGCAGTACTTC
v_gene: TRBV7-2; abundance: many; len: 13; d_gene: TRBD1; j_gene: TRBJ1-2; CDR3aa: CASSEGQTYGYTF; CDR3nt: TGTGCCAGCAGTGAGGGACAGACCTATGGCTACACCTTC
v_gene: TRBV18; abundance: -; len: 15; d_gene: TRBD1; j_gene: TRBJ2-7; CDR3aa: CASSPPQGIPYEQYF; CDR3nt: TGTGCCAGCTCACCGCCACAGGGGATCCCCTACGAGCAGTACTTC
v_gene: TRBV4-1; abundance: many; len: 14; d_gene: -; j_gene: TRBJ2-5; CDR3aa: CASSQERGQETQYF; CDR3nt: TGCGCCAGCAGCCAAGAAAGGGGTCAAGAGACCCAGTACTTC
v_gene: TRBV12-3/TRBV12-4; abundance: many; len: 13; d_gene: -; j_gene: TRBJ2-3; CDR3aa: CASSLVLEDTQYF; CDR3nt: TGTGCCAGCAGTTTAGTATTAGAAGATACGCAGTATTTT
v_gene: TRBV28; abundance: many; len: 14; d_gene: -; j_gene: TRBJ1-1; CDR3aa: CASQDSLVNTEAFF; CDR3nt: TGTGCCAGCCAGGACAGCCTAGTGAACACTGAAGCTTTCTTT
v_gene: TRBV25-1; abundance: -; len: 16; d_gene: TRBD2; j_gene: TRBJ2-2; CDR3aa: CASSEWGGSTTGELFF; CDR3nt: TGTGCCAGCAGTGAATGGGGAGGGTCGACCACCGGGGAGCTGTTTTTT
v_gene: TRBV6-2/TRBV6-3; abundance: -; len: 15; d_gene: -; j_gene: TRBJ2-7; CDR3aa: CASSYRGQGACEQYF; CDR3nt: TGTGCCAGCAGTTACCGGGGGCAGGGAGCCTGCGAGCAGTACTTC
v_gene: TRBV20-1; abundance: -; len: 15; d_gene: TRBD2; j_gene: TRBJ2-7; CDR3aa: CSASLAGGRSCEQYF; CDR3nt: TGCAGTGCTAGCCTAGCGGGGGGTAGGTCCTGCGAGCAGTACTTC
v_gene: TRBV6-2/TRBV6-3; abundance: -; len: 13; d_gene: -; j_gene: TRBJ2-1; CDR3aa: CASAHPNGNEQFF; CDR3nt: TGTGCCAGCGCGCACCCCAATGGGAATGAGCAGTTCTTC
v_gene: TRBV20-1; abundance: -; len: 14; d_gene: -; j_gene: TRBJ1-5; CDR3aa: CSAASLGSNQPQHF; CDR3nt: TGCAGTGCAGCCTCATTGGGTAGCAATCAGCCCCAGCATTTT
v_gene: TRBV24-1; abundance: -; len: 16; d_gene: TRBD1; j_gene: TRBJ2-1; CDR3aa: CATGLPEGQGGNEQFF; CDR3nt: TGTGCCACTGGTCTACCAGAGGGACAGGGAGGCAATGAGCAGTTCTTC
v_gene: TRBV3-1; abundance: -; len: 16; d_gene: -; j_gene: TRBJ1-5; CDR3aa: CASSQSSGQLNQPQHF; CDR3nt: TGTGCCAGCAGCCAATCCTCAGGACAGCTCAATCAGCCCCAGCATTTT
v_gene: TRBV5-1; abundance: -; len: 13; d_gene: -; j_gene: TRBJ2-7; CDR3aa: CASSLGQISEQYF; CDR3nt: TGCGCCAGCAGCTTGGGCCAGATCAGCGAGCAGTACTTC
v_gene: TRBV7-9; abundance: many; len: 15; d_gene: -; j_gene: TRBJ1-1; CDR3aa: CASSLGNLRNTEAFF; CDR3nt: TGTGCCAGCAGCTTAGGGAATCTCAGGAACACTGAAGCTTTCTTT
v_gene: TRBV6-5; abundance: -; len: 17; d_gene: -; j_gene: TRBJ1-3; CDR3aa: CASSYSTSEHSGNTIYF; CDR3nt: TGTGCCAGCAGTTACTCGACATCGGAACACTCTGGAAACACCATATATTTT
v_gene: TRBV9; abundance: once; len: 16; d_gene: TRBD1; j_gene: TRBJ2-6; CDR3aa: CASSAGQHSGANVLTF; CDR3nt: TGTGCCAGCAGCGCGGGACAGCACTCTGGGGCCAACGTCCTGACTTTC
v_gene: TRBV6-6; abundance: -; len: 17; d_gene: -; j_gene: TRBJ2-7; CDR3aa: CASSYPFRDTLTYEQYF; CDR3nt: TGTGCCAGCAGTTACCCTTTTCGGGACACCTTAACCTACGAGCAGTACTTC
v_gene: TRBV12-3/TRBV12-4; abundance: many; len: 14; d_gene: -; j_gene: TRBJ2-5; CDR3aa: CASRPGQSSETQYF; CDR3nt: TGTGCCAGCAGACCAGGACAGTCCAGCGAGACCCAGTACTTC
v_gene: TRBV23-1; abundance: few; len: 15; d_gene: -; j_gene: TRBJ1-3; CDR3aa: CASSQTLNSGNTIYF; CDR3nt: TGCGCCAGCAGTCAGACCCTTAACTCTGGAAACACCATATATTTT
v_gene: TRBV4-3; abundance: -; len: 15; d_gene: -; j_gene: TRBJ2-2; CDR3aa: CASSQEGGRGGELFF; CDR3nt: TGCGCCAGCAGCCAAGAGGGGGGTCGCGGCGGGGAGCTGTTTTTT
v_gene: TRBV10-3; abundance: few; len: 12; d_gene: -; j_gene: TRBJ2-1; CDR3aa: CAISDWNNEQFF; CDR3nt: TGTGCCATCAGTGACTGGAACAATGAGCAGTTCTTC
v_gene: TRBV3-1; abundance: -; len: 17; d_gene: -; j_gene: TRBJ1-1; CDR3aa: CASSQRKDSLMNTEAFF; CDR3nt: TGTGCCAGCAGCCAACGCAAGGACAGTCTCATGAACACTGAAGCTTTCTTT
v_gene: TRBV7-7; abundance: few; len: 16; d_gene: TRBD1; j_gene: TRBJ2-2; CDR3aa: CASSSQGFANTGELFF; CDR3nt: TGTGCTAGCAGCTCACAGGGGTTCGCGAACACCGGGGAGCTGTTTTTT
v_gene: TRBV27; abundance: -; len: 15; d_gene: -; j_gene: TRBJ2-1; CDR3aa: CASRLWEGWDNEQFF; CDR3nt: TGTGCCAGCAGGCTATGGGAAGGGTGGGACAATGAGCAGTTCTTC
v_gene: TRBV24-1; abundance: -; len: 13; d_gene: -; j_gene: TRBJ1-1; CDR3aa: CATSRQPDTEAFF; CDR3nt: TGTGCCACCAGCCGCCAACCAGACACTGAAGCTTTCTTT
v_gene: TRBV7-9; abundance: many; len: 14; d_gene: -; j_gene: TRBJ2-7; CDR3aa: CASSLGSRASEQYF; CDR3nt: TGTGCCAGCAGCTTAGGGTCCAGGGCGAGTGAGCAGTACTTC
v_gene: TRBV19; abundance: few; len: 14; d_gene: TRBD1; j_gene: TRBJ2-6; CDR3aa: CASRQGNGANVLTF; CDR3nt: TGTGCCAGTCGACAGGGGAATGGGGCCAACGTCCTGACTTTC
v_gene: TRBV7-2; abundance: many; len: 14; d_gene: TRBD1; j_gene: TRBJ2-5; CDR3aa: CASRWTGGQETQYF; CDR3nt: TGTGCCAGCAGATGGACAGGGGGCCAAGAGACCCAGTACTTC
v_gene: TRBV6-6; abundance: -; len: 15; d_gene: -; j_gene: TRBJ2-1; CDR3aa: CASSQQDSSYNEQFF; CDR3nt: TGTGCCAGCAGTCAACAGGATAGCTCCTACAATGAGCAGTTCTTC
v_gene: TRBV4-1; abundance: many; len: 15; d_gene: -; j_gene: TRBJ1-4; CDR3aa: CASKFGTATNEKLFF; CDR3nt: TGCGCCAGCAAGTTCGGCACCGCAACTAATGAAAAACTGTTTTTT
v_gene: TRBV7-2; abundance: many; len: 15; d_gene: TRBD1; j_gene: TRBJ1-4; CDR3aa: CASSSDRGLKEKLFF; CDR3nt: TGTGCCAGCAGCTCCGACAGGGGGCTGAAAGAAAAACTGTTTTTT
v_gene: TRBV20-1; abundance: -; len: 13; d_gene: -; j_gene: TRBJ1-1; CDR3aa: CSAARQENTEAFF; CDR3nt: TGCAGTGCCGCGAGACAGGAGAACACTGAAGCTTTCTTT
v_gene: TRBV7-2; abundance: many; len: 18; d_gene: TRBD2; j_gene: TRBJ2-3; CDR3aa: CASSHPLSGGPHTDTQYF; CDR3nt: TGTGCCAGCAGCCATCCTTTAAGCGGGGGGCCACACACAGATACGCAGTATTTT
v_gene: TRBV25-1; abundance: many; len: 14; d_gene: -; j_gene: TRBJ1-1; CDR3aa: CASSELGLYTEAFF; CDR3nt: TGTGCCAGCAGTGAATTAGGGTTATACACTGAAGCTTTCTTT
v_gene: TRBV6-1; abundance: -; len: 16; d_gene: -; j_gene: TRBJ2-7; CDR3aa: CASSLDGVDGSYEQYF; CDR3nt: TGTGCCAGCAGTCTGGATGGGGTGGATGGATCCTACGAGCAGTACTTC
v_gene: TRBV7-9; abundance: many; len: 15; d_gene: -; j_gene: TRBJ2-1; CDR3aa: CASSVAVGSYNEQFF; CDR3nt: TGTGCCAGCAGCGTGGCGGTGGGCTCCTACAATGAGCAGTTCTTC
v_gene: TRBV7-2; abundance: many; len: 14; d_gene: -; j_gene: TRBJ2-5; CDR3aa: CASSPTGPPETQYF; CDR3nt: TGTGCCAGCAGCCCTACTGGACCCCCGGAGACCCAGTACTTC
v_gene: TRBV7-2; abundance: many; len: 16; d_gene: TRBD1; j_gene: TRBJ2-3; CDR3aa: CASSSRTGGSTDTQYF; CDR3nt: TGTGCCAGCAGCTCGAGGACAGGAGGTAGCACAGATACGCAGTATTTT
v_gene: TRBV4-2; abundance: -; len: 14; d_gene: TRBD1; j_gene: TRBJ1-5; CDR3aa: CASSPGGGDQPQHF; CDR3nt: TGTGCCAGCAGCCCAGGGGGGGGAGATCAGCCCCAGCATTTT
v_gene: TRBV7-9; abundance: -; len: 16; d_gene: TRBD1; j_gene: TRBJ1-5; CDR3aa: CASSHHRGRDNQPQHF; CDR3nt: TGTGCCAGCAGCCATCACAGGGGAAGGGACAATCAGCCCCAGCATTTT
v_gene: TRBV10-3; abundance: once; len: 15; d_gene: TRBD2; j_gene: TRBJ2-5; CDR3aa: CAISEGLAGVETQYF; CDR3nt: TGTGCCATCAGTGAGGGACTAGCGGGGGTAGAGACCCAGTACTTC